This T cell receptor beta chain was found in a study of T-cell reconstitution after alpha-beta-depleted transplantation in children. Study findings and constraints: Newly made T cells mostly supplied T-cell counts and diversity one year after transplant. Diversity of TCRbeta at day 60 was high in some patients, arising from surviving recipient T cells and thymic progenitors. Expanded graft clones, several hundred of them, were reportedly the source of alpha-beta T cells about two months after transplant.

Preparation of the TCRbeta library was carried out with unique molecular identifiers. TCRdb independently ran MiXCR on the PCR reads; one entry per CDR3 protein. The data contain 250,000 to 300,000 distinct CDR3 sequences, 6% to 10% of them singletons. For this clonotype: Its antigen is not known. A much larger clone sits a single nucleotide away, making a read error possible.

This TCR came from a female patient younger than 10 who had a stem cell transplant for Fanconi anemia, so the T cells may come from the graft donor. This material consisted of peripheral blood, taken 360 days after TCRalphabeta/CD19-depleted stem cell transplant.

The CDR3 coding sequence is TGTGCCAGCAGTGAATTGGGGACAGGCTCCTACGAGCAGCACTTC. It translates to CASSELGTGSYEQHF. V and J are TRBV6-1 and TRBJ2-7, with 8 bases identical to TRBD1. Germline V CDR1 and CDR2: MNHNS, SASEGT. The CDR3 sequence is 15 residues long.